These 14 T cell receptor beta chains were sequenced from one sample in a study of memory CD4+ T cells and cytomegalovirus serostatus (dated by TCRdb to between 2018 and 2021). Library preparation used the immunoSEQ multiplex PCR assay. TCRdb's version of the immuneACCESS table is confined to in-frame rearrangements and falls short of the full clone set. An unresolved V gene accounts for under half of the shortfall where checked; the remainder is of unknown origin. The sample table records tens of thousands of clones; approximately 80% of these occur just once. The ten largest account for under 8% of the sample. A FACSAria II was used to sort memory CD4+ T cells, defined as single viable CD3+CD4+CD8-CD45RO+ cells. Source material: memory CD4+ T cells from blood. The source of these receptors is an adult in good health and CMV-seronegative.

The DNA for the CDR3 is TGCGCCAGCAGTCGACTAGCGGGAGCCAAAAACATTCAGTACTTC. This encodes CASSRLAGAKNIQYF. J is TRBJ2-4 and V is TRBV23-1; 10 nucleotides agree with TRBD2. TRBV23-1 is assigned to the ORF class and has an uncertain function. This CDR3 has 15 residues. J was trimmed by 0 bases and V by 4 bases; bases with no gene match: 0.

This clone was picked up a small number of times. The genes are TRBV30 and TRBJ1-2, with TRBD1 identical over 7 bases. The trim removed 3 bases at V and 8 bases at J, leaving 9 bases unmatched. Germline-derived CDR1 and CDR2 are GTSNPN and SVGIG (reference sequence). The CDR3 extends over 13 amino acids. Here the CDR3 reads CAWRRYQGEGYTF. DNA of the CDR3: TGTGCCTGGAGACGATACCAGGGGGAAGGCTACACCTTC.

The chain uses TRBV28 and TRBJ2-5; 7 bases are a match to TRBD2. CDR3 size: 13 residues. Germline V gene lookup returns CDR1 MDHEN and CDR2 SYDVKM. J was trimmed by 7 bases and V by 10 bases; bases with no gene match: 12. The CDR3 loop is CAISSWGEGTQYF. For the CDR3, the DNA is TGTGCCATCTCCTCCTGGGGGGAGGGGACCCAGTACTTC.

The gene calls are TRBV7-2 and TRBJ2-7, with D perhaps matching TRBD1 (6 bases). The germline V gene encodes CDR1 SGHTA and CDR2 FQGNSA. Trimming took 1 base from V and 6 from J, leaving 13 bases between them. The CDR3 spans 14 residues. The CDR3 sequence: CASSLEGGVVEQYF. The CDR3 DNA follows: TGTGCCAGCAGCTTAGAAGGGGGTGTGGTCGAGCAGTACTTC.

The rearrangement links TRBV5-1 to TRBJ2-1; weak D call: TRBD2 (6 bases). Germline CDR1 SGHRS, CDR2 YFSETQ. Trimming removed 5 bases at V and 1 base at J, with 16 bases between. The CDR3 loop spans 16 amino acids. Here the CDR3 reads CASSRGGEVSYNEQFF. Written as DNA, the CDR3 is TGCGCCAGCAGTCGCGGCGGGGAGGTGTCCTACAATGAGCAGTTCTTC.

The chain links TRBV4-3 to TRBJ1-5; no clear D. This CDR3 comprises 13 residues. The germline gives CDR1 LGHNA, CDR2 YSLEER. The germline V and J ends were trimmed by 0 bases and 7 bases, with 7 bases remaining between them. In nucleotides, the CDR3 is TGCGCCAGCAGCCAAGAGTACGGGCAGCCCCAGCATTTT. Amino acids: CASSQEYGQPQHF.

The chain has TRBV10-3 and TRBJ1-1, with D possibly being TRBD1 (6 bases). V lost 6 bases and J 1 base, leaving 12 bases between the germline ends. Germline lookup yields CDR1 ENHRY and CDR2 SYGVKD. CDR3 length: 14 residues. The CDR3 coding sequence is TGTGCCATCAGCCTCGAAGGGGGGAACACTGAAGCTTTCTTT. Protein sequence: CAISLEGGNTEAFF.

The genes are TRBV28 and TRBJ2-7; D remains unclear. Trimming left V 2 bases short and J 3 bases short, with 5 bases between. Germline values: CDR1 MDHEN, CDR2 SYDVKM. The CDR3 is 12 amino acids. CDR3 in DNA: TGTGCCAGCAGTTTAAACCTCTACGAGCAGTACTTC. This translates into CASSLNLYEQYF.

This clone has only a few counts. The rearrangement links TRBV27 to TRBJ2-6; unclear D gene. V was pared by 1 base and J by 1 base, with 2 bases between. The CDR3 runs to 14 residues. Germline CDR1 reads MNHEY; CDR2 reads SMNVEV (reference sequence). CDR3 sequence reads: CASSLWSGANVLTF. The CDR3 nucleotides read TGTGCCAGCAGTTTATGGTCTGGGGCCAACGTCCTGACTTTC.

The rearrangement links TRBV2 to TRBJ2-3, with TRBD2 matching 11 bases. This CDR3 comprises 15 residues. Germline V CDR1 and CDR2: SNHLY, FYNNEI. Losses at the gene ends were 5 bases for V and 2 bases for J; bases not matched to a gene: 3. DNA of the CDR3: TGTGCCAGCAGTCTTAGCGGGAGGGCCACAGATACGCAGTATTTT. It translates to CASSLSGRATDTQYF.

The V call is TRBV5-1, the J call TRBJ2-7, with D perhaps TRBD1 (5 bases). Trimming shortened V by 5 bases and J by 5 bases, and 17 bases separated the two germline ends. This CDR3 has 14 residues. Looked up from germline, CDR1 is SGHRS and CDR2 is YFSETQ. This CDR3 is CASSLSQKGDEQYF. The CDR3 DNA sequence: TGCGCCAGCAGTCTCAGCCAAAAAGGGGACGAGCAGTACTTC.

This chain joins TRBV6-1 and TRBJ2-6; TRBD1 or TRBD2 may be the D gene (5 bases each). Trimming removed 8 bases at V and 4 bases at J, with 12 bases between. The CDR3 has 14 residues. Per the germline V gene, CDR1 is MNHNS and CDR2 is SASEGT. The CDR3 coding sequence is TGTGCCAGCGGACGGGGCGGCGGGGCCAACGTCCTGACTTTC. This gives the protein CASGRGGGANVLTF.

This clone has a handful of counts. V is TRBV6-1 and J is TRBJ2-7; no clear D. Trimming removed 6 bases from V and 6 bases from J, with 12 bases in between. Per the germline V gene, CDR1 is MNHNS and CDR2 is SASEGT. CDR3 length equals 12 residues. CDR3 nucleotide sequence: TGTGCCAGCAGACAACCGGAAGGCGAGCAGTACTTC. It encodes CASRQPEGEQYF.

This clone was picked up a small number of times. The gene calls are TRBV28 and TRBJ2-3, with TRBD1 as a possible D gene (5 bases). Germline CDR1 MDHEN, CDR2 SYDVKM. CDR3 size: 14 residues. V lost 4 bases and J lost 4, with 12 bases in between. Here the CDR3 DNA reads TGTGCCAGCAGTTCCCCCATAGGGGCAGATACGCAGTATTTT. The encoded protein is CASSSPIGADTQYF.